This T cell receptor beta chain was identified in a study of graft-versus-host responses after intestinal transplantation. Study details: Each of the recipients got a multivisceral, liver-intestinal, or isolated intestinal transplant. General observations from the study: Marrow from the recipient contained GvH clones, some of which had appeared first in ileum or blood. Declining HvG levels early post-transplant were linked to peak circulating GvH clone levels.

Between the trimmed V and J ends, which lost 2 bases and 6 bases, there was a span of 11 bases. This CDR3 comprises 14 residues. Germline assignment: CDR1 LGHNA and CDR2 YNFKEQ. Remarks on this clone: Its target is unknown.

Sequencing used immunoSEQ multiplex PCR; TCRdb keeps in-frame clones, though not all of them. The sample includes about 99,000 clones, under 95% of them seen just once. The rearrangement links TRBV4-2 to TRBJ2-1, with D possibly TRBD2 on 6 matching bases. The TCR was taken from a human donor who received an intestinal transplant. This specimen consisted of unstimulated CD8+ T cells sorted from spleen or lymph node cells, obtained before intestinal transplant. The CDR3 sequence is CASSQPGLPNEQFF. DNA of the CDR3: TGTGCCAGCAGCCAACCGGGACTCCCCAATGAGCAGTTCTTC.